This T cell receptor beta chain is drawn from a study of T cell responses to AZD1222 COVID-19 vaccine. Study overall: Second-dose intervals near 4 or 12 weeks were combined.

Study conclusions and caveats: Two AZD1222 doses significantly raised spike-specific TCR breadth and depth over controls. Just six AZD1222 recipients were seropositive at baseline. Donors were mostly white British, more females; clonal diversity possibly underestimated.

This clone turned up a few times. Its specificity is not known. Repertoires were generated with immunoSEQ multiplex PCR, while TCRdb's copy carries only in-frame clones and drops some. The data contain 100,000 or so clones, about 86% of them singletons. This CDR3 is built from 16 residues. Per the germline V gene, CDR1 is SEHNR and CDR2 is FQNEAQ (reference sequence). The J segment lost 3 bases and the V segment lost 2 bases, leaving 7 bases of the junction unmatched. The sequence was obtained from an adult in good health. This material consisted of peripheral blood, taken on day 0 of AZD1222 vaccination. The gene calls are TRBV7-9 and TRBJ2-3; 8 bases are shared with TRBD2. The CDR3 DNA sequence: TGTGCCAGCAGCTTATCTGGAGCGGGGGTGACAGATACGCAGTATTTT. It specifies CASSLSGAGVTDTQYF. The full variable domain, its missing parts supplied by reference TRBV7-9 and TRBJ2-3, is DTGVSQNPRHKITKRGQNVTFRCDPISEHNRLYWYRQTLGQGPEFLTYFQNEAQLEKSRLLSDRFSAERPKGSFSTLEIQRTEQGDSAMYLCASSLSGAGVTDTQYFGPGTRLTVL.